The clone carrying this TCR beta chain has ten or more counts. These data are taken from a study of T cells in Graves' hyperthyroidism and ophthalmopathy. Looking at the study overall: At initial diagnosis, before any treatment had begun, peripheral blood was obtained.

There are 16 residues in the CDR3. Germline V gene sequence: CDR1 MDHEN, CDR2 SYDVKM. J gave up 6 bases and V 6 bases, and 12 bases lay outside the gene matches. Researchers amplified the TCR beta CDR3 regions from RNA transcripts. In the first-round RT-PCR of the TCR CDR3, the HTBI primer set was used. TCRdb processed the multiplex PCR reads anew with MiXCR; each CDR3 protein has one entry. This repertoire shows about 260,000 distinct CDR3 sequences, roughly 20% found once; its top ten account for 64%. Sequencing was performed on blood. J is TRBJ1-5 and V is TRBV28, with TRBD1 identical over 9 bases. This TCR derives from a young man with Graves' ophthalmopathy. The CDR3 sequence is CASSSNTGGMGQPQHF. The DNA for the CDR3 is TGTGCCAGCAGCTCAAACACAGGGGGCATGGGTCAGCCCCAGCATTTT.